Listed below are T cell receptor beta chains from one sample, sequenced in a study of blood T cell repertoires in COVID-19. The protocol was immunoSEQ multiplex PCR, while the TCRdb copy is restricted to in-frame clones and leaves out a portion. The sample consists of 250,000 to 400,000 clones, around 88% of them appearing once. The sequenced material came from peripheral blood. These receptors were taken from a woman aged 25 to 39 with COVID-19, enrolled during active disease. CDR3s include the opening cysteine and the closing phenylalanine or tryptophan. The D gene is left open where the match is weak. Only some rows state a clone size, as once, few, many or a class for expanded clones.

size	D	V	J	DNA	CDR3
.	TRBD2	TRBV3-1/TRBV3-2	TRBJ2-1	TGTGCCAGCAGCCAATACGCGGTCGCTAGCGGGGGGGGATATGAGCAGTTCTTC	CASSQYAVASGGGYEQFF
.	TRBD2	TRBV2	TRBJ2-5	TGTGCCTCGGGAGGAGAGACCCAGTACTTC	CASGGETQYF
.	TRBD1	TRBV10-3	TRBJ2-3	TGTGCCATCAGTGAAAGGGGGCCAGATACGCAGTATTTT	CAISERGPDTQYF
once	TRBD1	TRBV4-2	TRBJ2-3	TGTGCCAGCAGCCGGGACAGGGGAAGCCAGGATACGCAGTATTTT	CASSRDRGSQDTQYF
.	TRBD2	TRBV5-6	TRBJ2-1	TGTGCCAGCAGCTTGGCGGGACTAGGAGGGGGCAATGAGCAGTTCTTC	CASSLAGLGGGNEQFF
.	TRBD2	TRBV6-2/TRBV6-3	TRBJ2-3	TGTGCCAGCAGTGCGGGACTAGCGGGGGGGCCAACAGATACGCAGTATTTT	CASSAGLAGGPTDTQYF
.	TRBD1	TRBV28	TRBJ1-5	TGTGCCAGCAGTGTAACCGGGACAGGGGGCTCTAATAGCAATCAGCCCCAGCATTTT	CASSVTGTGGSNSNQPQHF
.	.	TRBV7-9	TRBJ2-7	TGTGCCAGCAGCTTAGTGCCCCTGCGGGACGAGCAGTACTTC	CASSLVPLRDEQYF
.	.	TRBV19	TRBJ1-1	TGTGCCACCTCATTTGGGCCCACTGAAGCTTTCTTT	CATSFGPTEAFF
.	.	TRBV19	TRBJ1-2	TGTGCCAGTAGTATGCCTGACAGTTTCCTTAATGGCTACACCTTC	CASSMPDSFLNGYTF
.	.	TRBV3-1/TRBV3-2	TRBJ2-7	TGTGCCAGCAGCCAAGATTACTACGAGCAGTACTTC	CASSQDYYEQYF
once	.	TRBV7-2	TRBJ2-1	TGTGCCAGCAGCCCGGCCAGGGACTATGAGCAGTTCTTC	CASSPARDYEQFF
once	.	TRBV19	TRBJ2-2	TGTGCCAGTAGACAAGGAGCCGCGAACACCGGGGAGCTGTTTTTT	CASRQGAANTGELFF
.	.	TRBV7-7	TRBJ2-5	TGTGCTAGCAGCGCAACTCGGGGGGCCGGGGAGACCCAGTACTTC	CASSATRGAGETQYF
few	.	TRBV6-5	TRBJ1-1	TGTGCCAGCAGTTACGGGGAGGGCACTGAAGCTTTCTTT	CASSYGEGTEAFF
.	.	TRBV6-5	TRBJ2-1	TGTGCCAGCAGTCGGACACTATACAATGAGCAGTTCTTC	CASSRTLYNEQFF
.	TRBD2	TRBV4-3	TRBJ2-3	TGCGCCAGCAGCCAAGAGGGACTAGAGGCCGATACGCAGTATTTT	CASSQEGLEADTQYF
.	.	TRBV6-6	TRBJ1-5	TGTGCCAGCAGAATGGACAGTCAGCCCCAGCATTTT	CASRMDSQPQHF
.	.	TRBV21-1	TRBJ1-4	TGTGCCAGCAGCAACTCGGAGGCAACTAATGAAAAACTGTTTTTT	CASSNSEATNEKLFF
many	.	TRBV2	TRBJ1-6	TGTGCCAGCGGTGAGACTTTTAATTCACCCCTCCACTTT	CASGETFNSPLHF
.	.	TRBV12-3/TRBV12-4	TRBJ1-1	TGTGCCAGCACCCTAAACGGTGAAGCTTTCTTT	CASTLNGEAFF
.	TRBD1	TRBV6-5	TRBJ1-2	TGTGCCAGCAGTCCCCGGGACAGGCGGGGCTACACCTTC	CASSPRDRRGYTF
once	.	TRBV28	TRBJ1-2	TGTGCCAGCAGTTTACCAGGATATGGCTACACCTTC	CASSLPGYGYTF
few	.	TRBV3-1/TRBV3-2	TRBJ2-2	TGTGCCAGCAGTCCAGTTAACACCGGGGAGCTGTTTTTT	CASSPVNTGELFF
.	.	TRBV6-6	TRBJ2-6	TGTGCCAGCAGTTTTCGCGACTCTGGGGCCAACGTCCTGACTTTC	CASSFRDSGANVLTF
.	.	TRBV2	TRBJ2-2	TGTGCCAGCAGTGAATATGGGCAGGGTAGCGGGGAGCTGTTTTTT	CASSEYGQGSGELFF